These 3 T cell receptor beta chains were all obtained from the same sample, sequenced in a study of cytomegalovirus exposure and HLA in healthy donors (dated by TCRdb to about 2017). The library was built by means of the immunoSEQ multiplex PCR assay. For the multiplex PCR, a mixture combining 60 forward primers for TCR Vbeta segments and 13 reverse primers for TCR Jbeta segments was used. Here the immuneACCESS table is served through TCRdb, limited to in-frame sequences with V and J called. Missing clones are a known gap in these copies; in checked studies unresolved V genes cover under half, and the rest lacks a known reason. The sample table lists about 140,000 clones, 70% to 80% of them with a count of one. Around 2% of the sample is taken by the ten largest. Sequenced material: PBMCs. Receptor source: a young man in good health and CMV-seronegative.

CDR3 sequence: CASSQGGGTSGGSGVRNTQYF. The CDR3 DNA sequence: TGCGCCAGCAGCCAAGGAGGCGGGACTAGCGGGGGCTCGGGGGTGCGGAATACGCAGTATTTT. The chain links TRBV4-1 to TRBJ2-3; TRBD2 matches at 14 bases. The CDR3 extends over 21 amino acids. In germline, CDR1 is MGHRA, CDR2 YSYEKL. V was clipped by 1 base and J by 7 bases; unmatched bases: 19.

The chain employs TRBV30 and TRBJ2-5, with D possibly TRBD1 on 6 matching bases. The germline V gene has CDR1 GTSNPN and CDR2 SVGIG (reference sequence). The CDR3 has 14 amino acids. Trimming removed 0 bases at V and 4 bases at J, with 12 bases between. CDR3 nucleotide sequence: TGTGCCTGGAGTGTAGGTGCAGGGGCAGAGACCCAGTACTTC. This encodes CAWSVGAGAETQYF.

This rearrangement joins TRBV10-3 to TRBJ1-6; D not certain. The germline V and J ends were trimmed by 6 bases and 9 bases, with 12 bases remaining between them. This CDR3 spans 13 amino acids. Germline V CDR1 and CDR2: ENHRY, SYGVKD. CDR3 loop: CAISSGSPSPLHF. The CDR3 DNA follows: TGTGCCATCAGCTCAGGCTCTCCTTCACCCCTCCACTTT.